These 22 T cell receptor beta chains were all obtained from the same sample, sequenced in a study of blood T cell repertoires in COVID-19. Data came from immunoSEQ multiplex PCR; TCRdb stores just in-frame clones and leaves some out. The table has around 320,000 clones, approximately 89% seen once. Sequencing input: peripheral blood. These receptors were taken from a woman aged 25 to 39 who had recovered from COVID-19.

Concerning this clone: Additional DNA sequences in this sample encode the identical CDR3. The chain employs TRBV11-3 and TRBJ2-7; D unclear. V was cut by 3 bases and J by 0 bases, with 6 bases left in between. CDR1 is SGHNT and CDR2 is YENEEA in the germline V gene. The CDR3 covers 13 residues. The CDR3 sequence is CASSLRSSYEQYF. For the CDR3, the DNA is TGTGCCAGCAGCTTGAGAAGCTCCTACGAGCAGTACTTC.

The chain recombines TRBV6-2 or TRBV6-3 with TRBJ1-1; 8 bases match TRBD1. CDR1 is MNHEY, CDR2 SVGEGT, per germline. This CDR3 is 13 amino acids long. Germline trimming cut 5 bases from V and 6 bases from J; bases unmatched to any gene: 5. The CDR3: CASSPTGVAEAFF. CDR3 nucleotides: TGTGCCAGCAGTCCGACAGGGGTGGCTGAAGCTTTCTTT.

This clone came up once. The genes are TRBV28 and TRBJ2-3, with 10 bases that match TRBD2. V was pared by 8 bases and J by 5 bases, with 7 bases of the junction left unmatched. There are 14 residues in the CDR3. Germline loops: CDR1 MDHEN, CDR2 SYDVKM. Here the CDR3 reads CASFTSGAGDTQYF. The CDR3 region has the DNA TGTGCCAGCTTTACTAGCGGGGCCGGAGATACGCAGTATTTT.

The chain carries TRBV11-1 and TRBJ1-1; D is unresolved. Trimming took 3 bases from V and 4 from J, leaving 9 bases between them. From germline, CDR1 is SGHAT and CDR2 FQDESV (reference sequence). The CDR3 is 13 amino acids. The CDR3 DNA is TGTGCCAGCAGCTTCCCGGCGGCCACTGAAGCTTTCTTT. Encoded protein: CASSFPAATEAFF.

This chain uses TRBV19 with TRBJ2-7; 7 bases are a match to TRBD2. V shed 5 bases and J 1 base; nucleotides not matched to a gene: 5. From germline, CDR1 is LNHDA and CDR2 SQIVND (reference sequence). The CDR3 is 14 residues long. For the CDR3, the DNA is TGTGCCAGTAGTTCGGCTAGCGGTTCCTACGAGCAGTACTTC. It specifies CASSSASGSYEQYF.

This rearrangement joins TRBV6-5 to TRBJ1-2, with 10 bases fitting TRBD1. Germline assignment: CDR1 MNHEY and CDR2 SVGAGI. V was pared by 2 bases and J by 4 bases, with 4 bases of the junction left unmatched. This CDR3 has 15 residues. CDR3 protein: CASSYPTGGIYGYTF. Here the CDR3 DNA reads TGTGCCAGCAGTTACCCGACAGGGGGCATCTATGGCTACACCTTC.

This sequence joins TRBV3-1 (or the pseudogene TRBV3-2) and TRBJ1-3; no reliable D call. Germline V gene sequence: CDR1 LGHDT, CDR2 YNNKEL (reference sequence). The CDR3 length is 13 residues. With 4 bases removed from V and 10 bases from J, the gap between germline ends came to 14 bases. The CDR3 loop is CASSLGIGETIYF. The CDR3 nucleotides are TGTGCCAGCAGCCTAGGAATCGGGGAAACCATATATTTT.

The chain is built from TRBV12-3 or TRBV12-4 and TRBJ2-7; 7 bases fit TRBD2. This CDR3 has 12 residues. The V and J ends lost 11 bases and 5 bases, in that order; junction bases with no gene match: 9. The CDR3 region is CAGGGGGDEQYF. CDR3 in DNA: TGTGCCGGTGGGGGGGGAGGTGACGAGCAGTACTTC.

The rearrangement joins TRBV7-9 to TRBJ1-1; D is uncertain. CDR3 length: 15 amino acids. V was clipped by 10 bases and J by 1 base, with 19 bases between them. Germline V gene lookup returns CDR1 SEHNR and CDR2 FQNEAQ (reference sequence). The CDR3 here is CANLIDGSGNTEAFF. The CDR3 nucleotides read TGTGCCAACCTGATTGACGGGTCGGGGAACACTGAAGCTTTCTTT.

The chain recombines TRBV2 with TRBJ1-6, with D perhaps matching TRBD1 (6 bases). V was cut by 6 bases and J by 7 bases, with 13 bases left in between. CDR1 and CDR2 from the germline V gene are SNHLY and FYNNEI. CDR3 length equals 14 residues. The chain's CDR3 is CASSTGTTNSPLHF. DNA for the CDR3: TGTGCCAGCAGCACCGGGACAACGAATTCACCCCTCCACTTT. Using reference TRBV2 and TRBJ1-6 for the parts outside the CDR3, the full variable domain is EPEVTQTPSHQVTQMGQEVILRCVPISNHLYFYWYRQILGQKVEFLVSFYNNEISEKSEIFDDQFSVERPDGSNFTLKIRSTKLEDSAMYFCASSTGTTNSPLHFGNGTRLTVT.

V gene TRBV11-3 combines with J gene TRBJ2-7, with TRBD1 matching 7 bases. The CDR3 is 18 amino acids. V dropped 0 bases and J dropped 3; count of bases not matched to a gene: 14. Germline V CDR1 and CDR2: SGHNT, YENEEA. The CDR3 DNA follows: TGTGCCAGCAGCTTAGATACGGACTGGGACAGAAAAATCTACGAGCAGTACTTC. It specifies CASSLDTDWDRKIYEQYF.

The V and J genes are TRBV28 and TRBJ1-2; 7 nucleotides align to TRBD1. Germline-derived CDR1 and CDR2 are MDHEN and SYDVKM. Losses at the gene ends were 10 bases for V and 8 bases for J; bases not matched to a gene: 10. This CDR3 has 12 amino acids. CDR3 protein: CATRGISGGYTF. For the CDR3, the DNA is TGTGCCACCAGGGGGATTTCGGGAGGCTACACCTTC.

The CDR3: CASGLQGSGTQYF. CDR3 nucleotide sequence: TGCGCCAGCGGACTACAGGGGAGCGGAACCCAGTACTTC. The rearrangement links TRBV4-1 to TRBJ2-5; a weak D match, TRBD1 (7 bases). Between the trimmed V and J ends, which lost 8 bases and 8 bases, there was a span of 18 bases. The germline gives CDR1 MGHRA, CDR2 YSYEKL. CDR3 length: 13 amino acids.

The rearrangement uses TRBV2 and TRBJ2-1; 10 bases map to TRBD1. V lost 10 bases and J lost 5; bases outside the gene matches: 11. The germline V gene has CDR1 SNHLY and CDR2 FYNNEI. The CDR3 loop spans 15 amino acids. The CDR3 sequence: CANQRDRGGHNEQFF. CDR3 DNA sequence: TGTGCCAATCAACGGGACAGGGGAGGGCACAATGAGCAGTTCTTC.

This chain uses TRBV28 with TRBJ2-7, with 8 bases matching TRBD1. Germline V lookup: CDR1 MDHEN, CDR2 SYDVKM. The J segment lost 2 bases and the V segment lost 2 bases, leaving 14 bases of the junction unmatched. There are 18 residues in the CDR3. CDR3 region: CASSLTVGVQGGAYEQYF. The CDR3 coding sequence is TGTGCCAGCAGTTTAACTGTGGGGGTACAGGGGGGCGCCTACGAGCAGTACTTC.

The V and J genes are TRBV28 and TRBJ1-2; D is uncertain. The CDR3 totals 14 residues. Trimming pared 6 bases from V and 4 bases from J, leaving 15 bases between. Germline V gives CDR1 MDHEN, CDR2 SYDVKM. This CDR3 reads CASSLSGSGYGYTF. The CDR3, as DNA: TGTGCCAGCAGCCTGTCGGGTTCCGGCTATGGCTACACCTTC.

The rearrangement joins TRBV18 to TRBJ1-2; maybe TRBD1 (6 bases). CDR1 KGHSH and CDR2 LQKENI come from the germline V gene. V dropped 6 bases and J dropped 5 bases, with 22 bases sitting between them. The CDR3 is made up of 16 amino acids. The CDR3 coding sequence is TGTGCCAGCTCGCCCGCCGCCGACAGGACAGCATATGGCTACACCTTC. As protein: CASSPAADRTAYGYTF.

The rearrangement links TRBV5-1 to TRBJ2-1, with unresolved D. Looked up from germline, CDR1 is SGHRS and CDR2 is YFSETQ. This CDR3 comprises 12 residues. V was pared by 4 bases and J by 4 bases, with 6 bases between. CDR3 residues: CASSPTYNEQFF. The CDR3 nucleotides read TGCGCCAGCAGCCCTACTTACAATGAGCAGTTCTTC.

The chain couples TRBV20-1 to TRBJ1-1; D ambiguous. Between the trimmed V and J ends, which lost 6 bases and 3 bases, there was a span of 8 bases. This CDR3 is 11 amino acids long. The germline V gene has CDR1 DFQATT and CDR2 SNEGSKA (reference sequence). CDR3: CSARQDTEAFF. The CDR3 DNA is TGCAGTGCCCGCCAGGACACTGAAGCTTTCTTT.

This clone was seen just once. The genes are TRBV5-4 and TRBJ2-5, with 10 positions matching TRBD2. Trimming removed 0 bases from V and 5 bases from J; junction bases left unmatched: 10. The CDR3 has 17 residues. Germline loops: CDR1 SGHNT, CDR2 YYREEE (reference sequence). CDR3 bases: TGTGCCAGCAGCTTGGGAGGGTCTAGCGGGGGTGGGGAGACCCAGTACTTC. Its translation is CASSLGGSSGGGETQYF.

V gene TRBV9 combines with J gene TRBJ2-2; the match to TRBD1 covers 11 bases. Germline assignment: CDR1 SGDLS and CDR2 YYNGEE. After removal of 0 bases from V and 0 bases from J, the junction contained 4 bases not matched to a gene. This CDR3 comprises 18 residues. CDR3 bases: TGTGCCAGCAGCGTAGTAAGGGGACAGGGGGCGAACACCGGGGAGCTGTTTTTT. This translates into CASSVVRGQGANTGELFF.

Here the CDR3 DNA reads TGTGCCACCAGCTCGACGCAGGCGAATCAGCCCCAGCATTTT. The encoded protein is CATSSTQANQPQHF. The V and J genes are TRBV24-1 and TRBJ1-5; D is unclear. Germline loops: CDR1 KGHDR, CDR2 SFDVKD. CDR3 size: 14 residues. Trimming took off 7 bases at V and 4 bases at J, with 13 bases between the two ends.